The T cell receptor (beta chain) under discussion was sequenced for a study of naive and memory T cell subsets. This clonotype has more than one count but fewer than ten. Its antigen is currently unknown. Study-level results: Gini index rose across naive, CM, EM and EMRA in CD4 and CD8. In naive cells, over 95% of TCR sequences were seen only once.

V lost 5 bases and J lost 2; bases outside the gene matches: 9. CDR3 length: 15 residues. Per germline, CDR1 GTSNPN and CDR2 SVGIG (reference sequence). Two oligonucleotides, mixed equimolar, formed the beta constant-region primer covering TRBC1 and TRBC2. The ligated cDNA underwent four PCR rounds using SP2 and nested alpha and beta constant-region primers. An oligonucleotide with the SP2 primer and a 12-nucleotide UMI was ligated to the cDNA 3' end. TCRdb reanalysed the UMI-ligation and nested PCR reads using MiXCR and keeps one entry per CDR3 protein. Seen here are 30,000 to 40,000 distinct CDR3 sequences, approximately 17% observed once, and the top ten hold around 3.3%.

This clonotype originated in a human donor in good health. Sequencing input: effector memory CD4+ T cells from blood. The sample's subset: effector memory, CD45RA- CD27-. V is TRBV30 and J is TRBJ1-1, with 9 nucleotides matching TRBD1. The CDR3 protein is CAWGTGTGRNTEAFF. The CDR3 nucleotides read TGTGCCTGGGGCACCGGGACAGGGAGAAACACTGAAGCTTTCTTT. The whole variable domain, remainder taken from reference TRBV30 and TRBJ1-1, is SQTIHQWPATLVQPVGSPLSLECTVEGTSNPNLYWYRQAAGRGLQLLFYSVGIGQISSEVPQNLSASRPQDRQFILSSKKLLLSDSGFYLCAWGTGTGRNTEAFFGQGTRLTVV.